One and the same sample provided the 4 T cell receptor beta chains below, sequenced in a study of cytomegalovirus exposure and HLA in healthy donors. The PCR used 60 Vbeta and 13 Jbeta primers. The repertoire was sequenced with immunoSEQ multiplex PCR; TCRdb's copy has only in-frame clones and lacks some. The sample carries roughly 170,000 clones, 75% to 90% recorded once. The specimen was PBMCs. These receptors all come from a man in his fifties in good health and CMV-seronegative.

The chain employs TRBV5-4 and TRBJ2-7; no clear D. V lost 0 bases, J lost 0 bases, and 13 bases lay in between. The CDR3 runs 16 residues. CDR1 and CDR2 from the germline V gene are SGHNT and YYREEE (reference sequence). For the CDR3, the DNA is TGTGCCAGCAGCTTGGCATCAGGCGTAGACTCCTACGAGCAGTACTTC. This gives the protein CASSLASGVDSYEQYF.

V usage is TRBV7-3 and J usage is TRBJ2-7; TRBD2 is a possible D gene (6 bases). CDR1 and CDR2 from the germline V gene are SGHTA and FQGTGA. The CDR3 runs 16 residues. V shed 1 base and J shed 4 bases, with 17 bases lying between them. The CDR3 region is CASSLKGSGGLYEQYF. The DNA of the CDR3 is TGTGCCAGCAGCTTAAAGGGTTCCGGGGGTTTGTACGAGCAGTACTTC.

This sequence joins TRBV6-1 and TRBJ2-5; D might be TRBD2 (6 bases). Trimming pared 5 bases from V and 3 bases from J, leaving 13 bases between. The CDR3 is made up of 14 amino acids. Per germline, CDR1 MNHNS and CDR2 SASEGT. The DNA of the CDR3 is TGTGCCAGCAGTCTCGGAGGGGCCGAAGAGACCCAGTACTTC. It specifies CASSLGGAEETQYF.

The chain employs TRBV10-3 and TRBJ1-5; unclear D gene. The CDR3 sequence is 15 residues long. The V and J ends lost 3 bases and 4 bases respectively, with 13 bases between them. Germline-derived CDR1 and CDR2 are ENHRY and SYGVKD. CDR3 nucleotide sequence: TGTGCCATCAGTGAATCGCCATCGAGGAATCAGCCCCAGCATTTT. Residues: CAISESPSRNQPQHF.